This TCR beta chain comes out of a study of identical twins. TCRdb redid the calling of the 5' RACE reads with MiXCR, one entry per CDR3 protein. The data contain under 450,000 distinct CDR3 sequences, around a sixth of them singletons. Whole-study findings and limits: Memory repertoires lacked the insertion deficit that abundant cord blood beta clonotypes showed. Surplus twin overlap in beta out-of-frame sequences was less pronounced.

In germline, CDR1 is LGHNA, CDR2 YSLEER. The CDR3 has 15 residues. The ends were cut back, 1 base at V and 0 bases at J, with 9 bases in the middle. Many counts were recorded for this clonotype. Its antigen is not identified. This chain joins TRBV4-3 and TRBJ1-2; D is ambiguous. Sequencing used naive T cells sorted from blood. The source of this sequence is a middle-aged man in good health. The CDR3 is CASSQAPVPNYGYTF. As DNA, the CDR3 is TGCGCCAGCAGCCAAGCTCCAGTACCTAACTATGGCTACACCTTC.